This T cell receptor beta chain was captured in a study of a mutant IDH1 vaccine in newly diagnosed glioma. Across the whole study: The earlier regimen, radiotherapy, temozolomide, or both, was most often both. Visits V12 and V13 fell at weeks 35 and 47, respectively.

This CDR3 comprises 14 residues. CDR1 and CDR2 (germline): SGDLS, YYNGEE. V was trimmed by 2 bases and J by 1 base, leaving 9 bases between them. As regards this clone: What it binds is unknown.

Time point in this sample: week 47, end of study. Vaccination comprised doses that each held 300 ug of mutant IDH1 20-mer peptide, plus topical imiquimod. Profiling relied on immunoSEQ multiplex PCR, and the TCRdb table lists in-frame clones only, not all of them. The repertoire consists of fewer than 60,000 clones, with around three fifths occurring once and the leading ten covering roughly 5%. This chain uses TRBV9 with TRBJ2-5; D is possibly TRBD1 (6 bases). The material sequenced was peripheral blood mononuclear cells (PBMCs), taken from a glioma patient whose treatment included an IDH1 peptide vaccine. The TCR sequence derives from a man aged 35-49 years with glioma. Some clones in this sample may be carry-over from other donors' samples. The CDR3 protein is CASSVTGLQETQYF. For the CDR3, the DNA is TGTGCCAGCAGCGTGACAGGCCTCCAAGAGACCCAGTACTTC.